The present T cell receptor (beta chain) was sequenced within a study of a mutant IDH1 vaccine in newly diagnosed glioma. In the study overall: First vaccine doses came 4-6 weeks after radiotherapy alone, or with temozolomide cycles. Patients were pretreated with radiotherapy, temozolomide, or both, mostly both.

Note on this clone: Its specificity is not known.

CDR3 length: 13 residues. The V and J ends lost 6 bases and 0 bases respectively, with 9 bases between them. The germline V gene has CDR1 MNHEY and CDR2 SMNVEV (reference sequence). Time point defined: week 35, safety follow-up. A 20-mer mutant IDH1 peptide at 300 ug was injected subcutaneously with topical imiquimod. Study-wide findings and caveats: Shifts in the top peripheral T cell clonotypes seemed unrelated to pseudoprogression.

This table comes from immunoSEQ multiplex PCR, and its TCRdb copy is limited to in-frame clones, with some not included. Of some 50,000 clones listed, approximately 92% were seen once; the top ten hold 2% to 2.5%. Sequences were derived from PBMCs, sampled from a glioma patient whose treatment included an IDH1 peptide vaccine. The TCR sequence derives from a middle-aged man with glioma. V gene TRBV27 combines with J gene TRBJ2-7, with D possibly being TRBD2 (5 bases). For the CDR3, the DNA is TGTGCCAGCAGGGGAGACAACTCCTACGAGCAGTACTTC. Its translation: CASRGDNSYEQYF.